This TCR beta chain was captured by sequencing in a study of regulatory T cells in long-lasting Graves disease. HTBI primers from iRepertoire and Arm-PCR of CDR3 regions yielded the TCR beta libraries. TCRdb reprocessed the multiplex PCR reads with MiXCR, giving one entry per CDR3 protein. The sample consists of 370,000 or so distinct CDR3 sequences, around 15% of them appearing once. Specified time point: newly diagnosed GD, antithyroid drugs for less than 3 months. RNA from PBMCs was the source of the TCR library. This clonotype was seen a handful of times. Germline CDR1 and CDR2: MGHRA and YSYEKL. The CDR3 runs to 15 residues. The V gene lost 1 base and the J gene lost 0 bases, with 7 bases spanning the gap. This same sample was also taken into another study, of T cells in Graves' hyperthyroidism and ophthalmopathy.

The chain joins TRBV4-1 to TRBJ2-1; D assignment may be TRBD1 or TRBD2 (5 bases each). This TCR was recovered from a woman between 18 and 29 years old with Graves disease. The sequencing here drew on peripheral blood mononuclear cells (PBMCs), taken at new diagnosis, from a patient treated with antithyroid drugs. The CDR3 protein is CASSQGGSSYNEQFF. CDR3 DNA: TGCGCCAGCAGCCAAGGGGGGAGCTCCTACAATGAGCAGTTCTTC.